Each of the 28 T cell receptor beta chains below was sequenced from the same sample in a study of CD8 T cells in acute hepatitis C reinfection. Assay used: immunoSEQ multiplex PCR; TCRdb lists only in-frame clones, some missing. The top ten clones hold about a tenth of a sample with 30,000 to 45,000 clones, approximately 85% of them seen once. Specified time point: naive CD8 control sorted from an acute-time-point sample. The source material was naive CD8+ T cells from PBMCs. All receptors come from a woman aged 18-30 years who spontaneously cleared hepatitis C infection.

The chain links TRBV19 to TRBJ1-1; TRBD1 might be the D (5 bases). V was trimmed by 5 bases and J by 3 bases, leaving 25 bases between them. CDR3 length: 18 amino acids. Germline assignment: CDR1 LNHDA and CDR2 SQIVND (reference sequence). CDR3 region: CASSAVGGVPFRDTEAFF. The DNA of the CDR3 is TGTGCCAGTAGTGCCGTGGGGGGGGTCCCCTTTCGGGACACTGAAGCTTTCTTT.

J is TRBJ2-1 and V is TRBV30, with TRBD2 matching 9 bases. Germline CDR1 and CDR2: GTSNPN and SVGIG (reference sequence). The CDR3 covers 19 residues. The ends lost 2 bases at V and 4 bases at J; junction bases unmatched: 18. CDR3 nucleotide sequence: TGTGCCTGGAGTCTATTACGGGCGGGAGGGCCGGGTTATTACAATGAGCAGTTCTTC. Its translation is CAWSLLRAGGPGYYNEQFF.

This chain connects TRBV14 to TRBJ2-1; no clear D gene. The germline V gene has CDR1 SGHDN and CDR2 FVKESK. With 4 bases removed from V and 1 base from J, the gap between germline ends came to 11 bases. This CDR3 spans 15 amino acids. CDR3 nucleotides: TGTGCCAGCAGCCCGGACCATTCGTCCTACAATGAGCAGTTCTTC. It specifies CASSPDHSSYNEQFF.

The gene calls are TRBV5-1 and TRBJ1-5, with 7 bases fitting TRBD1. Germline assignment: CDR1 SGHRS and CDR2 YFSETQ. The CDR3 is made up of 15 amino acids. V gave up 4 bases and J gave up 1 base; unmatched junction bases: 5. The CDR3 DNA follows: TGCGCCAGCAGCCTAACAGGGGCAAGCAATCAGCCCCAGCATTTT. It is translated as CASSLTGASNQPQHF.

This sequence joins TRBV6-5 and TRBJ1-5; D not certain. This CDR3 spans 13 amino acids. Trimming took 6 bases from V and 7 from J, leaving 13 bases between them. Germline V lookup: CDR1 MNHEY, CDR2 SVGAGI. CDR3 in amino acids: CASSLDHTQPQHF. CDR3 in DNA: TGTGCCAGCAGCCTCGATCATACACAGCCCCAGCATTTT.

The gene calls are TRBV9 and TRBJ2-7; TRBD2 agrees at 7 bases. The CDR3 consists of 15 residues. Per the germline V gene, CDR1 is SGDLS and CDR2 is YYNGEE. V lost 0 bases to trimming and J lost 0 bases; unmatched junction nucleotides: 3. The CDR3 sequence: CASSVGSGASYEQYF. The CDR3 DNA is TGTGCCAGCAGCGTAGGCAGCGGGGCCTCCTACGAGCAGTACTTC.

This clone has just a few counts. V and J are TRBV27 and TRBJ1-1; D call uncertain. CDR1 and CDR2 (germline): MNHEY, SMNVEV (reference sequence). The CDR3 loop spans 11 amino acids. Trimming left V 8 bases short and J 0 bases short, with 4 bases between. The CDR3 loop reads CASWLNTEAFF. The CDR3 bases are TGTGCCAGCTGGCTGAACACTGAAGCTTTCTTT.

This rearrangement joins TRBV9 to TRBJ2-7; the D is unclear. This CDR3 contains 13 residues. Germline V gives CDR1 SGDLS, CDR2 YYNGEE. The V gene lost 0 bases and the J gene lost 6 bases, with 10 bases spanning the gap. This chain's CDR3 is CASSVGGWGEQYF. The CDR3 DNA is TGTGCCAGCAGCGTAGGTGGCTGGGGCGAGCAGTACTTC.

V and J are TRBV4-2 and TRBJ1-2; 8 bases are a match to TRBD1. Unmatched junction bases numbered 6, after V lost 4 bases and J lost 5 bases. Germline values: CDR1 LGHNA, CDR2 YNFKEQ. The CDR3 extends over 14 amino acids. The CDR3 DNA is TGTGCCAGCAGCCTTGACAACAGGGGGTATGGCTACACCTTC. Translated: CASSLDNRGYGYTF.

The J gene is TRBJ2-7, the V gene TRBV7-2, with 8 bases fitting TRBD1. The CDR3 has 15 amino acids. The V gene end was trimmed by 1 base and the J gene end by 4 bases; junction bases not matched to a gene: 6. Per germline, CDR1 SGHTA and CDR2 FQGNSA. In DNA, the CDR3 is TGTGCCAGCAGCTTAGGACAGGGGTCGTGGTACGAGCAGTACTTC. Translation gives CASSLGQGSWYEQYF.

The chain uses TRBV4-1 and TRBJ2-7, with 7 bases lining up with TRBD1. The CDR3 is 13 residues long. With V trimmed by 5 bases and J by 3 bases, 4 bases remained unmatched. Germline loops: CDR1 MGHRA, CDR2 YSYEKL. Here the CDR3 DNA reads TGCGCCAGCAGCTACGGGACAGACTACGAGCAGTACTTC. This translates into CASSYGTDYEQYF.

This clone was observed a single time. This chain connects TRBV27 to TRBJ2-1; D remains unclear. There are 11 residues in the CDR3. Germline values: CDR1 MNHEY, CDR2 SMNVEV (reference sequence). Trimming stripped 5 bases from V and 4 bases from J, with 3 bases between. CDR3 in DNA: TGTGCCAGCAGTGGGTACAATGAGCAGTTCTTC. It specifies CASSGYNEQFF.

The V and J genes are TRBV7-2 and TRBJ2-7, with D unresolved. The V gene's germline CDR1 is SGHTA and CDR2 FQGNSA. V was cut by 5 bases and J by 1 base, with 12 bases left in between. The CDR3 has 14 residues. The CDR3: CASSPSQVSYEQYF. DNA of the CDR3: TGTGCCAGCAGCCCATCGCAGGTTTCCTACGAGCAGTACTTC. The variable domain in full, with the rest retrieved from reference TRBV7-2 and TRBJ2-7, is GAGVSQSPSNKVTEKGKDVELRCDPISGHTALYWYRQSLGQGLEFLIYFQGNSAPDKSGLPSDRFSAERTGGSVSTLTIQRTQQEDSAVYLCASSPSQVSYEQYFGPGTRLTVT.

This clone occurred once. The chain employs TRBV28 and TRBJ2-1; TRBD2 aligns across 10 bases. Germline-derived CDR1 and CDR2 are MDHEN and SYDVKM. The CDR3 is 15 residues long. J was trimmed by 4 bases and V by 6 bases; bases with no gene match: 6. This CDR3 reads CASSIPSGRYNEQFF. In DNA, the CDR3 is TGTGCCAGCAGCATACCTAGCGGGAGATACAATGAGCAGTTCTTC.

As regards this clone: This same CDR3 is encoded by further DNA sequences in the sample. CDR3 DNA: TGTGCCAGCAGCTTAGGGACAGGGACCTACGAGCAGTACTTC. This encodes CASSLGTGTYEQYF. The rearrangement uses TRBV5-6 and TRBJ2-7; 9 nucleotides match TRBD1. J was trimmed by 2 bases and V by 2 bases; bases with no gene match: 2. The germline V gene encodes CDR1 SGHDT and CDR2 YYEEEE. CDR3 length: 14 residues.

The rearrangement joins TRBV7-6 to TRBJ2-5, with D possibly being TRBD2 (5 bases). The end of the DNA aligns better with TRBJ2-7, so the J call may be wrong. The CDR3 is 13 residues long. CDR1 and CDR2 (germline): SGHVS, FNYEAQ. The CDR3 DNA is TGTGCCAGCAGCTTATGGCAGGAGGACGAGCAGTACTTC. Encoded protein: CASSLWQEDEQYF.

The rearrangement uses TRBV29-1 and TRBJ1-4; D ambiguous. With 5 bases removed from V and 7 bases from J, the gap between germline ends came to 20 bases. The CDR3 extends over 15 amino acids. Looked up from germline, CDR1 is SQVTM and CDR2 is ANQGSEA. The CDR3, as DNA: TGCAGCGTTCGCCCCGACGGGGTCGAATTTGAAAAACTGTTTTTT. Residues: CSVRPDGVEFEKLFF.

The chain joins TRBV27 to TRBJ2-3, with 8 bases matching TRBD2. The junction had 8 bases not matched to a gene; V was cut back by 7 bases and J by 2 bases. Germline-derived CDR1 and CDR2 are MNHEY and SMNVEV (reference sequence). This CDR3 is 15 amino acids long. CDR3 loop: CASNVAGSNTDTQYF. The CDR3 DNA is TGTGCCAGCAATGTAGCGGGATCCAACACAGATACGCAGTATTTT.

V is TRBV28 and J is TRBJ2-5; unclear D gene. The CDR3 is 15 amino acids. Per germline, CDR1 MDHEN and CDR2 SYDVKM. V lost 3 bases to trimming and J lost 2 bases, with 13 bases between them. The CDR3 DNA sequence: TGTGCCAGCAGTTTGTTTGAGAACAGACAAGAGACCCAGTACTTC. Translating it yields CASSLFENRQETQYF.

V gene TRBV19 combines with J gene TRBJ1-1; D is perhaps TRBD1 (5 bases). Germline lookup yields CDR1 LNHDA and CDR2 SQIVND (reference sequence). V lost 7 bases, J lost 3 bases, and 12 bases lay in between. The CDR3 runs 13 residues. The CDR3 DNA is TGTGCCAGTAACCAGCAGGGAGACACTGAAGCTTTCTTT. Its protein is CASNQQGDTEAFF.

V and J are TRBV14 and TRBJ2-3, with 7 bases identical to TRBD1. CDR3 length: 15 amino acids. The V and J ends lost 7 bases and 2 bases, in that order; junction bases with no gene match: 9. CDR1 and CDR2 (germline): SGHDN, FVKESK. The CDR3 spells CASTSLEGATDTQYF. CDR3 nucleotide sequence: TGTGCCAGCACTTCTTTAGAGGGGGCCACAGATACGCAGTATTTT.

The chain carries TRBV9 and TRBJ2-1; the D is unclear. V lost 1 base and J lost 4, with 6 bases in between. The CDR3 covers 13 residues. The germline V gene encodes CDR1 SGDLS and CDR2 YYNGEE. The CDR3, as DNA: TGTGCCAGCAGCGTAAGAGGATACAATGAGCAGTTCTTC. Translation gives CASSVRGYNEQFF.

The V and J genes are TRBV6-5 and TRBJ2-1, with D perhaps TRBD2 (6 bases). The CDR3 contains 13 residues. Germline loops: CDR1 MNHEY, CDR2 SVGAGI. Trimming stripped 6 bases from V and 3 bases from J, with 9 bases between. As DNA, the CDR3 is TGTGCCAGCAGGGCGGGAAGCTACAATGAGCAGTTCTTC. Protein product: CASRAGSYNEQFF.

The V call is TRBV7-8, the J call TRBJ1-1; D gene uncertain. Germline V gene sequence: CDR1 SGHVS, CDR2 FQNEAQ. The CDR3 loop spans 14 amino acids. The ends were cut back, 1 base at V and 1 base at J, with 7 bases in the middle. The CDR3 region is CASSLGSSNTEAFF. CDR3 coding DNA: TGTGCCAGCAGCTTAGGCTCTTCGAACACTGAAGCTTTCTTT.

The gene calls are TRBV2 and TRBJ1-1; 7 nucleotides line up with TRBD1. With V trimmed by 6 bases and J by 4 bases, 2 bases remained unmatched. The germline V gene has CDR1 SNHLY and CDR2 FYNNEI. The CDR3 is 12 residues long. CDR3 sequence reads: CASRTGLTEAFF. The CDR3, as DNA: TGTGCCAGCAGGACAGGGCTCACTGAAGCTTTCTTT. The full variable domain, completed using reference TRBV2 and TRBJ1-1, is EPEVTQTPSHQVTQMGQEVILRCVPISNHLYFYWYRQILGQKVEFLVSFYNNEISEKSEIFDDQFSVERPDGSNFTLKIRSTKLEDSAMYFCASRTGLTEAFFGQGTRLTVV.

This clone was observed a single time. V and J are TRBV7-8 and TRBJ1-5; D unclear. V was pared by 1 base and J by 5 bases, with 15 bases between. The CDR3 has 16 amino acids. In germline, CDR1 is SGHVS, CDR2 FQNEAQ. The CDR3 nucleotides read TGTGCCAGCAGCTTAGGTGAAGGGTTCCTTGATCAGCCCCAGCATTTT. It specifies CASSLGEGFLDQPQHF.

This clone was counted only a few times. V is TRBV15 and J is TRBJ2-2; 8 nucleotides align to TRBD2. V lost 3 bases to trimming and J lost 6 bases; unmatched junction nucleotides: 9. CDR1 and CDR2 (germline): LNHNV, YYDKDF (reference sequence). CDR3 length: 16 amino acids. CDR3 nucleotides: TGTGCCACCAGCAGGGGAAGCGGGAGTCTATCCGGGGAGCTGTTTTTT. Translation: CATSRGSGSLSGELFF.

In this sample, this clone turned up once. The V call is TRBV25-1, the J call TRBJ1-1; D unresolved. This CDR3 is built from 13 residues. The V and J ends lost 4 bases and 1 base respectively, with 7 bases between them. Germline V gives CDR1 MGHDK, CDR2 SYGVNS. This chain's CDR3 is CASSVGRNTEAFF. DNA of the CDR3: TGTGCCAGCAGTGTGGGCAGGAACACTGAAGCTTTCTTT. The full variable domain, in which reference TRBV25-1 and TRBJ1-1 provide the parts outside the CDR3, is EADIYQTPRYLVIGTGKKITLECSQTMGHDKMYWYQQDPGMELHLIHYSYGVNSTEKGDLSSESTVSRIRTEHFPLTLESARPSHTSQYLCASSVGRNTEAFFGQGTRLTVV.